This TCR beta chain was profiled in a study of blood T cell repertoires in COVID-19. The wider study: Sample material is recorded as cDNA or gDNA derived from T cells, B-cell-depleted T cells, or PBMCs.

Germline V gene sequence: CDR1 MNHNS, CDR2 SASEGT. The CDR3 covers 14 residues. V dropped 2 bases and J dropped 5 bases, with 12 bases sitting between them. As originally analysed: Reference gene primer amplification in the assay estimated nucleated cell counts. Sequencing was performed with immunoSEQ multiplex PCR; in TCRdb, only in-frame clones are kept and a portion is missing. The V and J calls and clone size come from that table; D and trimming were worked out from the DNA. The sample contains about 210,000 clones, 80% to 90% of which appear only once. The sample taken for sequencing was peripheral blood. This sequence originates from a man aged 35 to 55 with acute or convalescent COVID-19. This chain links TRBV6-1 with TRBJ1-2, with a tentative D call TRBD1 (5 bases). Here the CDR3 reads CASSETRQIYGYTF. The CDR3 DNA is TGTGCCAGCAGTGAAACCCGACAGATTTATGGCTACACCTTC.